These 29 T cell receptor beta chains originate from one sample sequenced in a study of blood T cell repertoires in COVID-19. TCRdb's copy holds only in-frame clones and misses some; the assay was immunoSEQ multiplex PCR. The data show over 45,000 clones, 65% to 90% seen once. The sequenced sample was peripheral blood. The receptors were sampled from a middle-aged man with acute or convalescent COVID-19.

The gene calls are TRBV6-4 and TRBJ1-1; D call uncertain. The CDR3 runs 13 residues. Germline CDR1 reads MRHNA; CDR2 reads SNTAGT. Trimming stripped 8 bases from V and 5 bases from J, with 15 bases between. In DNA form, the CDR3 reads TGTGCCAGCGCAGTTGGTCCTCTGACTGAAGCTTTCTTT. It codes for CASAVGPLTEAFF.

This clone was recorded only once. V is TRBV30 and J is TRBJ1-2; D remains ambiguous. V gave up 5 bases and J gave up 2 bases, with 6 bases separating them. Germline values: CDR1 GTSNPN, CDR2 SVGIG (reference sequence). The CDR3 runs to 11 residues. CDR3 nucleotide sequence: TGTGCCTGGCGCGGGAACTATGGCTACACCTTC. Amino acids: CAWRGNYGYTF.

The V gene is TRBV7-9, the J gene TRBJ2-2; a weak D match, TRBD1 (5 bases). The CDR3 consists of 14 residues. Trimming took 1 base from V and 4 from J, leaving 7 bases between them. Germline V lookup: CDR1 SEHNR, CDR2 FQNEAQ (reference sequence). CDR3 sequence reads: CASSLDRITGELFF. CDR3 coding DNA: TGTGCCAGCAGCTTAGACAGGATCACCGGGGAGCTGTTTTTT.

The chain uses TRBV19 and TRBJ1-2, with 10 bases matching TRBD1. Germline CDR1 LNHDA, CDR2 SQIVND (reference sequence). Losses at the gene ends were 5 bases for V and 7 bases for J; bases not matched to a gene: 7. This CDR3 comprises 14 residues. CDR3 in DNA: TGTGCCAGTAGTCGGGACAGGGGTGTTGGTGGCTACACCTTC. This codes for CASSRDRGVGGYTF.

The chain carries TRBV7-2 and TRBJ1-6; TRBD1 matches 7 bases. CDR1 SGHTA and CDR2 FQGNSA come from the germline V gene. This CDR3 spans 16 amino acids. V was clipped by 5 bases and J by 6 bases; unmatched bases: 10. CDR3: CASSPWTGSLNSPLHF. CDR3 DNA sequence: TGTGCCAGCAGCCCTTGGACAGGATCGCTTAATTCACCCCTCCACTTT.

This clone was observed a handful of times. This sample also contains other DNA sequences that code for the same CDR3. This sequence joins TRBV7-2 and TRBJ1-6; a weak D match, TRBD1 (5 bases). CDR1 is SGHTA and CDR2 is FQGNSA in the germline V gene. V was shortened by 2 bases and J by 5 bases, with 10 bases between the two germline ends. The CDR3 has 15 amino acids. The CDR3 here is CASSLLGQNNSPLHF. CDR3 nucleotides: TGTGCCAGCAGCTTATTGGGGCAGAATAATTCACCCCTCCACTTT.

V usage is TRBV6-5 and J usage is TRBJ1-3; D remains unclear. Trimming pared 0 bases from V and 2 bases from J, leaving 5 bases between. Germline loops: CDR1 MNHEY, CDR2 SVGAGI. This CDR3 has 14 residues. The CDR3 protein is CASSYSRTGNTIYF. The CDR3 bases are TGTGCCAGCAGTTACTCGAGAACTGGAAACACCATATATTTT.

This clone was detected a few times. V gene TRBV27 combines with J gene TRBJ1-2; 8 bases map to TRBD1. Germline V gene data show CDR1 as MNHEY and CDR2 as SMNVEV (reference sequence). This CDR3 spans 15 amino acids. J lost 6 bases, V lost 6 bases, and 12 bases had no gene match. The CDR3 is CASSAWDRTFHGYTF. CDR3 in DNA: TGTGCCAGCAGCGCCTGGGACAGGACCTTCCATGGCTACACCTTC.

This chain uses TRBV29-1 with TRBJ1-2; TRBD1 matches at 9 bases. This CDR3 is built from 13 residues. Germline loops: CDR1 SQVTM, CDR2 ANQGSEA. V gave up 6 bases and J gave up 4 bases; unmatched junction bases: 6. DNA for the CDR3: TGCAGCGTGACGGACAGGGGAGGCTATGGCTACACCTTC. Residues: CSVTDRGGYGYTF.

This chain links TRBV30 with TRBJ1-2; TRBD1 agrees at 10 bases. V lost 4 bases, J lost 7 bases, and 9 bases stayed unmatched. The CDR3 is made up of 14 amino acids. Germline V gene lookup returns CDR1 GTSNPN and CDR2 SVGIG (reference sequence). CDR3 protein: CAWTPGQGLGGYTF. The CDR3 DNA is TGTGCCTGGACCCCGGGACAGGGGTTGGGTGGCTACACCTTC.

This clone was observed a single time. The chain carries TRBV5-1 and TRBJ1-1; tentative D call: TRBD1 (5 bases). This CDR3 has 15 residues. The germline CDR1 and CDR2 sequences are SGHRS and YFSETQ. Trimming removed 4 bases at V and 1 base at J, with 14 bases between. CDR3 loop: CASSQTGQGNTEAFF. The CDR3 DNA follows: TGCGCCAGCAGCCAGACCGGGCAGGGGAACACTGAAGCTTTCTTT.

The rearrangement joins TRBV2 to TRBJ1-1; D gene ambiguous. The CDR3 consists of 11 residues. The germline V and J ends were trimmed by 4 bases and 6 bases, with 6 bases remaining between them. The germline CDR1 and CDR2 sequences are SNHLY and FYNNEI. CDR3 bases: TGTGCCAGCAGTGGGAGAGCTGAAGCTTTCTTT. It translates to CASSGRAEAFF.

This clone was detected only once. The V and J genes are TRBV6-6 and TRBJ2-6, with TRBD2 identical over 8 bases. Looked up from germline, CDR1 is MNHNY and CDR2 is SVGAGI (reference sequence). The V and J ends lost 4 bases and 2 bases, in that order; junction bases with no gene match: 1. The length of the CDR3 is 15 residues. The CDR3 sequence: CASSFGGAGANVLTF. The CDR3 DNA is TGTGCCAGCAGTTTCGGGGGGGCTGGGGCCAACGTCCTGACTTTC.

The chain uses TRBV27 and TRBJ1-5, with D uncertain. The length of the CDR3 is 11 residues. Germline V gene sequence: CDR1 MNHEY, CDR2 SMNVEV (reference sequence). Trimming removed 8 bases from V and 9 bases from J, with 11 bases in between. The CDR3 region has the DNA TGTGCCAGCGGGCTCGGTGGGCCCCAGCATTTT. Residues: CASGLGGPQHF.

The chain employs TRBV30 and TRBJ1-1, with 9 bases identical to TRBD1. CDR1 is GTSNPN, CDR2 SVGIG, per germline (reference sequence). CDR3 length equals 13 residues. V trimming: 7 bases; J trimming: 1 base; junction bases outside the gene matches: 4. Written as DNA, the CDR3 is TGTGCCTCCTGGGGACAGGGGAACACTGAAGCTTTCTTT. As protein: CASWGQGNTEAFF.

This clone appeared a single time. The gene calls are TRBV2 and TRBJ1-2; TRBD1 agrees at 9 bases. CDR3 size: 14 residues. Germline CDR1 and CDR2: SNHLY and FYNNEI. The J segment lost 0 bases and the V segment lost 6 bases, leaving 2 bases of the junction unmatched. This CDR3 reads CASSRQGANYGYTF. Here the CDR3 DNA reads TGTGCCAGCAGCCGACAGGGGGCTAACTATGGCTACACCTTC.

V gene TRBV19 combines with J gene TRBJ1-5; D uncertain. Trimming removed 5 bases at V and 3 bases at J, with 8 bases between. There are 13 residues in the CDR3. The V gene's germline CDR1 is LNHDA and CDR2 SQIVND (reference sequence). As DNA, the CDR3 is TGTGCCAGTAGTGAGCAGGTCAATCAGCCCCAGCATTTT. Its translation is CASSEQVNQPQHF.

V is TRBV7-3 and J is TRBJ2-3; D might be TRBD2 (5 bases). The germline CDR1 and CDR2 sequences are SGHTA and FQGTGA. Trimming removed 2 bases at V and 8 bases at J, with 8 bases between. This CDR3 is built from 12 residues. The CDR3 sequence is CASSLEAGTQYF. The CDR3 DNA follows: TGTGCCAGCAGCTTAGAGGCGGGTACGCAGTATTTT.

V gene TRBV7-2 combines with J gene TRBJ1-6; D gene unclear. From germline, CDR1 is SGHTA and CDR2 FQGNSA. Trimming removed 0 bases at V and 7 bases at J, with 10 bases between. This CDR3 is built from 15 residues. CDR3 sequence (DNA): TGTGCCAGCAGCTTAGCGCTGGCAAAGAATTCACCCCTCCACTTT. Its translation: CASSLALAKNSPLHF.

This chain connects TRBV13 to TRBJ1-5; a possible D gene is TRBD1 (5 bases). The CDR3 is 14 residues long. With 7 bases removed from V and 0 bases from J, the gap between germline ends came to 10 bases. Germline V lookup: CDR1 PRHDT, CDR2 FYEKMQ (reference sequence). The DNA for the CDR3 is TGTGCCAGCACTCAGGGATATAGCAATCAGCCCCAGCATTTT. Amino acid sequence: CASTQGYSNQPQHF.

The chain joins TRBV5-1 to TRBJ2-7; 10 nucleotides match TRBD1. The CDR3 runs 14 residues. Looked up from germline, CDR1 is SGHRS and CDR2 is YFSETQ. Unmatched junction bases numbered 5, after V lost 3 bases and J lost 5 bases. In nucleotides, the CDR3 is TGCGCCAGCAGCTACGGACAGGGGGGAAACGAGCAGTACTTC. Translating it yields CASSYGQGGNEQYF.

The chain joins TRBV7-8 to TRBJ2-7; possible D gene TRBD2, 5 bases. The CDR3 sequence is 17 residues long. Trimming stripped 7 bases from V and 1 base from J, with 23 bases between. Looked up from germline, CDR1 is SGHVS and CDR2 is FQNEAQ. The CDR3 DNA reads as TGTGCCAGCACTTGGACTTTTCAAACTGGGTATTCCTACGAGCAGTACTTC. Residues: CASTWTFQTGYSYEQYF.

The chain links TRBV5-6 to TRBJ1-3; TRBD1 is a possible D gene (6 bases). V was cut by 6 bases and J by 0 bases, with 13 bases left in between. Germline values: CDR1 SGHDT, CDR2 YYEEEE. CDR3 length: 15 residues. The CDR3 here is CASTLLDSSGNTIYF. Written as DNA, the CDR3 is TGTGCCAGCACCCTTTTGGACAGCTCTGGAAACACCATATATTTT.

The chain combines TRBV3-1 (or the pseudogene TRBV3-2) with TRBJ1-4; TRBD1 matches at 8 bases. The J segment lost 4 bases and the V segment lost 7 bases, leaving 8 bases of the junction unmatched. There are 15 residues in the CDR3. CDR1 is LGHDT and CDR2 is YNNKEL in the germline V gene (reference sequence). The DNA for the CDR3 is TGTGCCAGCAAGGGGAGGACAGGGTTTAATGAAAAACTGTTTTTT. This sequence encodes CASKGRTGFNEKLFF.

This sequence joins TRBV18 and TRBJ1-5; 8 bases fit TRBD1. With V trimmed by 4 bases and J by 5 bases, 7 bases remained unmatched. The CDR3 has 15 residues. Germline assignment: CDR1 KGHSH and CDR2 LQKENI. The CDR3 region has the DNA TGTGCCAGCTCACTTGCGGACAGGGAAGATCAGCCCCAGCATTTT. Translated: CASSLADREDQPQHF.

V is TRBV2 and J is TRBJ1-4; D gene uncertain. The V gene lost 5 bases and the J gene lost 7 bases, with 14 bases spanning the gap. The germline gives CDR1 SNHLY, CDR2 FYNNEI. This CDR3 has 14 amino acids. The CDR3 spells CASSNSPRSEKLFF. CDR3 nucleotide sequence: TGTGCCAGCAGTAACTCCCCCCGGAGTGAAAAACTGTTTTTT.

As DNA, the CDR3 is TGTGCCAGCAGTTATCAGGGTGGGAGCAATCAGCCCCAGCATTTT. Its protein product is CASSYQGGSNQPQHF. V usage is TRBV28 and J usage is TRBJ1-5, with D possibly being TRBD1 (5 bases). Germline lookup yields CDR1 MDHEN and CDR2 SYDVKM. The CDR3 is made up of 15 amino acids. Deletions cut 4 bases from V and 1 base from J, with 11 bases between.

This clone occurred once. The rearrangement joins TRBV24-1 to TRBJ2-3; D unclear. From germline, CDR1 is KGHDR and CDR2 SFDVKD. V lost 9 bases and J 8 bases, leaving 17 bases between the germline ends. This CDR3 is built from 13 residues. CDR3 sequence: CATSQDAGGTQYF. The CDR3 bases are TGTGCCACCTCTCAAGACGCCGGCGGTACGCAGTATTTT.

The gene calls are TRBV6-5 and TRBJ1-2; 9 bases are shared with TRBD1. V shed 7 bases, J shed 7 bases, and the junction held 7 bases outside the gene matches. CDR3 size: 13 residues. Germline lookup yields CDR1 MNHEY and CDR2 SVGAGI. In DNA form, the CDR3 reads TGTGCCAGCACCCGGGACAGGGTTCGTGGCTACACCTTC. Translation gives CASTRDRVRGYTF.